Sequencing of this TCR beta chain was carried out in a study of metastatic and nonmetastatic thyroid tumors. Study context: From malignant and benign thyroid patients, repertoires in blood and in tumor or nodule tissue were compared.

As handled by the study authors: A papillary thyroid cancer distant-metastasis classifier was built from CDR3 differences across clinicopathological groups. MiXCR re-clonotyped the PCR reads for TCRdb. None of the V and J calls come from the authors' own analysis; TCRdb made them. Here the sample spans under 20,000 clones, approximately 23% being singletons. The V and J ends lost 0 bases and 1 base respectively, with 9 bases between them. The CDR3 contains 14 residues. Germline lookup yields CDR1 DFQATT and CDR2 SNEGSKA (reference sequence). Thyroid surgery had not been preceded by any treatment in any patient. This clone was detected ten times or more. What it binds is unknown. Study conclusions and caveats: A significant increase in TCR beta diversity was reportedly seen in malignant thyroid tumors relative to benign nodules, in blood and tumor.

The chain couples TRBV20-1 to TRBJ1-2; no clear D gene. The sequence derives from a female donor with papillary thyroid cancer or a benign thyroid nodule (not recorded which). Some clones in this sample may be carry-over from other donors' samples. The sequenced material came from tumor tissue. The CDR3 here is CSAREGRLNYGYTF. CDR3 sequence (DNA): TGCAGTGCTAGAGAGGGGAGACTTAACTATGGCTACACCTTC.